A single sample is the source of the 6 T cell receptor beta chains below, sequenced in a study of blood T cell repertoires in COVID-19. TCRdb's table, derived via immunoSEQ multiplex PCR, lists solely in-frame clones and lacks some. The sample consists of around 310,000 clones, around 87% of them appearing once. Sequences were obtained from peripheral blood. These receptors all stem from a middle-aged woman with COVID-19, enrolled during active disease.

This clone came up many times. This chain connects TRBV4-3 to TRBJ2-1; 9 nucleotides align to TRBD2. The CDR3 is made up of 16 amino acids. The germline V gene encodes CDR1 LGHNA and CDR2 YSLEER. The ends lost 0 bases at V and 3 bases at J; junction bases unmatched: 3. The CDR3 DNA follows: TGCGCCAGCAGCCAAGACGAGACTAGCGGCTACAATGAGCAGTTCTTC. This codes for CASSQDETSGYNEQFF.

The chain recombines TRBV5-4 with TRBJ2-5, with 8 nucleotides matching TRBD2. J lost 5 bases, V lost 3 bases, and 0 bases had no gene match. Germline-derived CDR1 and CDR2 are SGHNT and YYREEE (reference sequence). The CDR3 is 12 amino acids. CDR3 bases: TGTGCCAGCAGCTCGGGGGGGGAGACCCAGTACTTC. Residues: CASSSGGETQYF.

This rearrangement joins TRBV9 to TRBJ1-6; no clear D. V shed 0 bases and J shed 8 bases, with 15 bases lying between them. The CDR3 is 16 amino acids. The V gene's germline CDR1 is SGDLS and CDR2 YYNGEE. This CDR3 reads CASSVAQLDRHSPLHF. CDR3 nucleotide sequence: TGTGCCAGCAGCGTAGCCCAGCTAGACCGGCATTCACCCCTCCACTTT.

The CDR3 here is CASTTTGVYEQYF. CDR3 sequence (DNA): TGTGCCAGCACCACGACAGGGGTCTACGAGCAGTACTTC. The chain carries TRBV12-3 or TRBV12-4 and TRBJ2-7; 8 bases align to TRBD1. This CDR3 is built from 13 residues. The V and J ends lost 7 bases and 3 bases, in that order; junction bases with no gene match: 5.

This chain uses TRBV30 with TRBJ2-5; a weak D match, TRBD1 (6 bases). The CDR3 has 13 amino acids. Germline-derived CDR1 and CDR2 are GTSNPN and SVGIG (reference sequence). Between the trimmed V and J ends, which lost 5 bases and 2 bases, there was a span of 12 bases. CDR3 protein: CAWSGAKQETQYF. The CDR3 bases are TGTGCCTGGTCAGGGGCCAAACAAGAGACCCAGTACTTC. The full variable domain, in which reference TRBV30 and TRBJ2-5 provide the parts outside the CDR3, is SQTIHQWPATLVQPVGSPLSLECTVEGTSNPNLYWYRQAAGRGLQLLFYSVGIGQISSEVPQNLSASRPQDRQFILSSKKLLLSDSGFYLCAWSGAKQETQYFGPGTRLLVL.

This clone was seen a handful of times. The chain is built from TRBV29-1 and TRBJ2-7; D remains unclear. CDR3 size: 11 residues. V lost 7 bases, J lost 0 bases, and 7 bases lay in between. The germline V gene has CDR1 SQVTM and CDR2 ANQGSEA. CDR3 region: CSGRSSYEQYF. The DNA of the CDR3 is TGCAGCGGTCGTAGCTCCTACGAGCAGTACTTC.